The T cell receptor beta chain under discussion was sequenced for a study of T cell clones after liver transplantation. Study-level information: Post-transplant blood was tracked for graft-donor-reactive T cell clones identified in a pre-transplant mixed lymphocyte reaction. Study-wide points: The donor-reactive repertoire was only partly measurable in two subjects, lacking donor cells.

Clones were read by immunoSEQ multiplex PCR, and TCRdb kept only the in-frame ones, dropping some. In the table there are around 20,000 clones, 88% of which are singletons. The V end lost 1 base, the J end lost 1 base, and 8 bases lay between the germline ends. From germline, CDR1 is LNHDA and CDR2 SQIVND (reference sequence). The CDR3 totals 14 residues. Notes on this clone: What it binds is not known.

The V call is TRBV19, the J call TRBJ2-7, with a possible D match to TRBD1 (6 bases). Sequenced here: CD8+ T cells from blood, sampled before liver transplant. The source is a human donor who received a liver transplant. The CDR3: CASSIGGQSYEQYF. In DNA form, the CDR3 reads TGTGCCAGTAGTATAGGAGGACAGTCCTACGAGCAGTACTTC.